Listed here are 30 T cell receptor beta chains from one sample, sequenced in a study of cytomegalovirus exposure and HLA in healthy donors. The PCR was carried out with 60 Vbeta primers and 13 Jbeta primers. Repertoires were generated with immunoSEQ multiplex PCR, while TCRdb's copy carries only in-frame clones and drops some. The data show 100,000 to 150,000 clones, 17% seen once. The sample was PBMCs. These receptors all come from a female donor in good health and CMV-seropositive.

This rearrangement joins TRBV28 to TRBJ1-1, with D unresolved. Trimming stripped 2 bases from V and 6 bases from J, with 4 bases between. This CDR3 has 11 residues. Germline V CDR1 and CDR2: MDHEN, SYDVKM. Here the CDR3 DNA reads TGTGCCAGCAGTTTAACTTCTGAAGCTTTCTTT. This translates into CASSLTSEAFF.

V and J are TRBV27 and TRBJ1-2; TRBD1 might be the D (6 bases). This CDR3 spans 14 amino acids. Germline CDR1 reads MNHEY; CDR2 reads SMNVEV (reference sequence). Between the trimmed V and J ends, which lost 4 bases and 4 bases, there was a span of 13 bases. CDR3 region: CASSSLGQTYGYTF. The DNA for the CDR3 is TGTGCCAGCAGTTCCCTCGGACAGACCTATGGCTACACCTTC.

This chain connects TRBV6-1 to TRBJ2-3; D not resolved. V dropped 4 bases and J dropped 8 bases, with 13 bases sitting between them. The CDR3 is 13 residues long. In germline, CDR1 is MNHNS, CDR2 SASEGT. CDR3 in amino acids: CASSVLVSGTQYF. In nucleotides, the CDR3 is TGTGCCAGCAGTGTTCTAGTTTCTGGTACGCAGTATTTT.

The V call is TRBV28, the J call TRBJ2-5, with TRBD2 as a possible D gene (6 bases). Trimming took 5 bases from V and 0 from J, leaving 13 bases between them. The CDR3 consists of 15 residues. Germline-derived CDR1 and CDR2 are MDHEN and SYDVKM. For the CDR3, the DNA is TGTGCCAGCAGTGGCCTCCGGGACTACCAAGAGACCCAGTACTTC. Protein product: CASSGLRDYQETQYF.

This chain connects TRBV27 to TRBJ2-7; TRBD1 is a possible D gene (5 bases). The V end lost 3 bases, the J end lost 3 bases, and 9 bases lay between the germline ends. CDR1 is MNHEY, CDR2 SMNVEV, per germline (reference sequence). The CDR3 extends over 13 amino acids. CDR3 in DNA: TGTGCCAGCAGTTTGGGGCTGGACTACGAGCAGTACTTC. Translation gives CASSLGLDYEQYF.

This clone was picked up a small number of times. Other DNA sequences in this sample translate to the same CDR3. The CDR3 region has the DNA TGCGCCAGCAGCTTGGATAGCGGGAGCTACGAGCAGTACTTC. Amino acids: CASSLDSGSYEQYF. The V gene is TRBV5-1, the J gene TRBJ2-7; 9 bases agree with TRBD2. Germline V gene data show CDR1 as SGHRS and CDR2 as YFSETQ. The CDR3 consists of 14 residues. Trimming at V came to 0 bases and at J to 3 bases, leaving 1 base not matched to a gene.

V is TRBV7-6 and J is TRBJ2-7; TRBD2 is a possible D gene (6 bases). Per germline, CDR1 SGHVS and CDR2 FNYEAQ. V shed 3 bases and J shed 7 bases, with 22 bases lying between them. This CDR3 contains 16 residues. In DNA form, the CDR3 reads TGTGCCAGCAGCTTCGAATCCGGGACTCTCCTTTCGGAGCAGTACTTC. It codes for CASSFESGTLLSEQYF.

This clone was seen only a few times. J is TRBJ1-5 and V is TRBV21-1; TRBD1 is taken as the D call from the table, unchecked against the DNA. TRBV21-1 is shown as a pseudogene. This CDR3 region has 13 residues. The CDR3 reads CASNTGETQPQHF. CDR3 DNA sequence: TGTGCCAGCAATACAGGGGAAACTCAGCCCCAGCATTTT.

The CDR3 DNA follows: TGCGCCAGCTCGACTCGGGTGGACTACGAGCAGTACTTC. Translated, it gives CASSTRVDYEQYF. This sequence joins TRBV4-3 and TRBJ2-7; D unclear. This CDR3 contains 13 residues. The germline gives CDR1 LGHNA, CDR2 YSLEER. The germline V and J ends were trimmed by 8 bases and 3 bases, with 14 bases remaining between them.

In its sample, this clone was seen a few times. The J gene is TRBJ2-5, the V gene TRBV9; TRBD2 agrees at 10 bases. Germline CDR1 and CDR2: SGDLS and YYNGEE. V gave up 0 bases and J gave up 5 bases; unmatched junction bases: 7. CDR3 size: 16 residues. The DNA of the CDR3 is TGTGCCAGCAGCGTAGGCGCTAGCGGGAGTACGGAGACCCAGTACTTC. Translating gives CASSVGASGSTETQYF.

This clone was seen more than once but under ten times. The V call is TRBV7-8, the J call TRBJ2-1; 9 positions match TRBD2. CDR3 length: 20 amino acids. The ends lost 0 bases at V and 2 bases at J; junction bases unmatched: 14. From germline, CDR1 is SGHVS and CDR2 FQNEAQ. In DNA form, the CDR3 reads TGTGCCAGCAGCTTAGCTCTGAGACTAGCGGCAATAAACGCCTACAATGAGCAGTTCTTC. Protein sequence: CASSLALRLAAINAYNEQFF.

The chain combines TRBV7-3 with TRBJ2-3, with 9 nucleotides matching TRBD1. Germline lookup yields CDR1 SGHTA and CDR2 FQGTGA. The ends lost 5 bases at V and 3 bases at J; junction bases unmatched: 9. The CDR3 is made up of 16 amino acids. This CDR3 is CASSPGGQGFTDTQYF. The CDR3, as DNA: TGTGCCAGCAGCCCCGGGGGACAGGGTTTTACAGATACGCAGTATTTT.

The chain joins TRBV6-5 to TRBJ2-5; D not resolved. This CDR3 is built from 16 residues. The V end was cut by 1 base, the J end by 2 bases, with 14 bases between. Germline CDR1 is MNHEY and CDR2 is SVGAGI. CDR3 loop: CASSYLSGTAQETQYF. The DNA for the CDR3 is TGTGCCAGCAGTTACTTGTCCGGTACAGCTCAAGAGACCCAGTACTTC.

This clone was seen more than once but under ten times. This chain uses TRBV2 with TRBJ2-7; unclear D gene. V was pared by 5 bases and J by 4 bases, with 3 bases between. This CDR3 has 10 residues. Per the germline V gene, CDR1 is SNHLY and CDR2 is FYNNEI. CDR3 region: CASSSYEQYF. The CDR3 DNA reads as TGTGCCAGCAGTTCATACGAGCAGTACTTC.

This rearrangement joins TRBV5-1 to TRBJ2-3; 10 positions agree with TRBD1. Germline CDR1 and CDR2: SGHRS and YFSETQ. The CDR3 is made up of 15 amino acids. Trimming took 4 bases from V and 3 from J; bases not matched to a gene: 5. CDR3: CASSPGTGVTDTQYF. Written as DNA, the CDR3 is TGCGCCAGCAGCCCAGGGACAGGGGTGACAGATACGCAGTATTTT.

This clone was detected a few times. The CDR3 DNA reads as TGTGCCAGCGACAAAGACGGGACAGGGGGAGGAGGCTACACCTTC. Encoded protein: CASDKDGTGGGGYTF. This chain connects TRBV9 to TRBJ1-2; 11 nucleotides align to TRBD1. V gave up 7 bases and J gave up 8 bases; unmatched junction bases: 13. CDR3 size: 15 residues. Looked up from germline, CDR1 is SGDLS and CDR2 is YYNGEE.

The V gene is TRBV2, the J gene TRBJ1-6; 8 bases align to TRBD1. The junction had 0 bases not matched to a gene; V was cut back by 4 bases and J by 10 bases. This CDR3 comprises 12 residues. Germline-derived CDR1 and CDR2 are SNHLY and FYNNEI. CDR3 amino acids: CASSGTGSPLHF. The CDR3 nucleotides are TGTGCCAGCAGTGGGACAGGGTCACCCCTCCACTTT.

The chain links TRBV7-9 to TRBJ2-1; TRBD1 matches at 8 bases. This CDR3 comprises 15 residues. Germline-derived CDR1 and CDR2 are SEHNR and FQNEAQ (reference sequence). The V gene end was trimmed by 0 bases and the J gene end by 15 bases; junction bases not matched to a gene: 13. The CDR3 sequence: CASSLATTGAKCPFF. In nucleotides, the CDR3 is TGTGCCAGCAGCTTAGCGACGACAGGGGCTAAATGTCCGTTCTTC. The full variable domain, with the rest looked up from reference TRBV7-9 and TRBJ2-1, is DTGVSQNPRHKITKRGQNVTFRCDPISEHNRLYWYRQTLGQGPEFLTYFQNEAQLEKSRLLSDRFSAERPKGSFSTLEIQRTEQGDSAMYLCASSLATTGAKCPFFGPGTRLTVL.

CDR3 bases: TGTGCCAGCACCCGCCCTCCCCTAGGCTCCTACAATGAGCAGTTCTTC. Its protein is CASTRPPLGSYNEQFF. The rearrangement links TRBV7-2 to TRBJ2-1; no reliable D call. CDR3 length equals 16 residues. V lost 7 bases and J 0 bases, leaving 16 bases between the germline ends. CDR1 is SGHTA and CDR2 is FQGNSA in the germline V gene.

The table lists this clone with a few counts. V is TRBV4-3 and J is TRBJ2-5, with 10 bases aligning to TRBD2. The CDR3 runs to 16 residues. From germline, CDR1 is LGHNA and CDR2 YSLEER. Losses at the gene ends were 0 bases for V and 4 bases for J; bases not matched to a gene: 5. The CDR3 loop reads CASSQDGTSVGETQYF. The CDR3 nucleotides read TGCGCCAGCAGCCAAGACGGGACTAGCGTAGGAGAGACCCAGTACTTC.

The CDR3 spells CASSQDASSDTQYF. The CDR3 DNA reads as TGTGCCAGCAGCCAAGACGCTAGTTCAGATACGCAGTATTTT. The rearrangement joins TRBV4-2 to TRBJ2-3; no clear D. This CDR3 is built from 14 residues. Per the germline V gene, CDR1 is LGHNA and CDR2 is YNFKEQ. Deletions cut 0 bases from V and 4 bases from J, with 8 bases between.

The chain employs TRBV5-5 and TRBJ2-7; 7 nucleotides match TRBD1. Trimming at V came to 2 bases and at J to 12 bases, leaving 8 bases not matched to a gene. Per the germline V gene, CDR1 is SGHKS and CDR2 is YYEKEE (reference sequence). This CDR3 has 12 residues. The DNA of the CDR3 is TGTGCCAGCAGCTTAGAGACAGGGATACTGTACTTC. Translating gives CASSLETGILYF.

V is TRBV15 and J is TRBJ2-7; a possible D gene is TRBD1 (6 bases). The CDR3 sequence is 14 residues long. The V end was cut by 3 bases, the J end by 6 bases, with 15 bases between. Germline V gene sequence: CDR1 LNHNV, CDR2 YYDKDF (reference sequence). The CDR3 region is CATSSRDMNLEQYF. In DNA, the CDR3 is TGTGCCACCAGCAGCCGGGACATGAACCTCGAGCAGTACTTC.

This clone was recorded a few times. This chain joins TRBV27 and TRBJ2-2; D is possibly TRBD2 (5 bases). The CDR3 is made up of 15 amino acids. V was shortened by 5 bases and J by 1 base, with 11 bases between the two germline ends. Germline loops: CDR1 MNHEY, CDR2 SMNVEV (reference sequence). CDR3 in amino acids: CASSQLDRNTGELFF. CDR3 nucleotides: TGTGCCAGCAGTCAACTAGACCGGAACACCGGGGAGCTGTTTTTT.

CDR3 nucleotides: TGCGCCAGCAGCCAAGATAATGGGGGCCCGGGGGACAGGGGGTGGAGTGAGCAGTACTTC. This translates into CASSQDNGGPGDRGWSEQYF. This chain connects TRBV4-1 to TRBJ2-7; TRBD1 agrees at 11 bases. Trimming at V came to 0 bases and at J to 7 bases, leaving 20 bases not matched to a gene. Germline CDR1 MGHRA, CDR2 YSYEKL. The CDR3 consists of 20 residues.

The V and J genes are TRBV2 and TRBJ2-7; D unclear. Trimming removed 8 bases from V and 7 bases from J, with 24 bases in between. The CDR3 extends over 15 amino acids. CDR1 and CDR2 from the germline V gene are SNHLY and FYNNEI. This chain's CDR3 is CASVRPRDAANEQYF. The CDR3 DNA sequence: TGTGCCAGCGTTAGGCCTAGAGACGCCGCTAATGAGCAGTACTTC.

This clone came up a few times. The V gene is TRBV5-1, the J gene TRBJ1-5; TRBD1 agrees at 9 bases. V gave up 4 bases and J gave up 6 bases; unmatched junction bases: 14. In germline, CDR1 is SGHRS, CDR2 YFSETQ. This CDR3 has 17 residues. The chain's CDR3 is CASSLRKKQGASQPQHF. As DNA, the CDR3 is TGCGCCAGCAGCCTGCGGAAGAAACAGGGGGCGAGTCAGCCCCAGCATTTT.

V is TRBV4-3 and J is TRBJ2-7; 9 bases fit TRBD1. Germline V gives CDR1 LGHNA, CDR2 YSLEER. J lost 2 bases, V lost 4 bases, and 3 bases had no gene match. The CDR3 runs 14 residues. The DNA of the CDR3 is TGCGCCAGCAGCCGGGGACAGGGAACCTACGAGCAGTACTTC. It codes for CASSRGQGTYEQYF.

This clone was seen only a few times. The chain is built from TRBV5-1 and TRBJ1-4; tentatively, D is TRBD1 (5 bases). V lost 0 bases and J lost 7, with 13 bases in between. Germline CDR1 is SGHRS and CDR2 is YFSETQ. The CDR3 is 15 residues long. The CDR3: CASSLGLGDGEKLFF. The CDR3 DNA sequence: TGCGCCAGCAGCTTGGGGTTAGGGGATGGTGAAAAACTGTTTTTT.

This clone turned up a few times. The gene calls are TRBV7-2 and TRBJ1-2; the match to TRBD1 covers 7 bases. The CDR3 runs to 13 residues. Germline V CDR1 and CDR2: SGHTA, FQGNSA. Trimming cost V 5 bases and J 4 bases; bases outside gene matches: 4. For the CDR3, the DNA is TGTGCCAGCAGCCCGACAGGGATCTATGGCTACACCTTC. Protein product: CASSPTGIYGYTF.